These 23 T cell receptor beta chains originate from one sample sequenced in a study of CD8 T cells in ankylosing spondylitis. Each CDR3 protein gets one entry after TCRdb re-called the 5' RACE reads with MiXCR. This table has fewer than 200,000 distinct CDR3 sequences, around 16% appearing once. The sample comprised blood, either unsorted or a sorted T cell fraction (not recorded which). The origin of the receptors is a male donor with ankylosing spondylitis or in good health (not recorded which).

This clonotype was detected ten times or more. The chain employs TRBV20-1 and TRBJ1-5; perhaps TRBD1 as D (5 bases). The germline V and J ends were trimmed by 3 bases and 2 bases, with 14 bases remaining between them. CDR3 length: 15 amino acids. The germline CDR1 and CDR2 sequences are DFQATT and SNEGSKA (reference sequence). CDR3 amino acids: CSARGEGEGNQPQHF. DNA for the CDR3: TGCAGTGCTAGGGGGGAGGGTGAGGGCAATCAGCCCCAGCATTTT.

This chain links TRBV4-1 with TRBJ2-1; D might be TRBD2 (6 bases). V gave up 2 bases and J gave up 0 bases, with 8 bases separating them. The length of the CDR3 is 15 residues. Germline V gene data show CDR1 as MGHRA and CDR2 as YSYEKL. DNA of the CDR3: TGCGCCAGCAGCCAAATCGGGAGCTCCTACAATGAGCAGTTCTTC. Translating it yields CASSQIGSSYNEQFF.

The chain has TRBV6-1 and TRBJ2-6, with D possibly being TRBD2 (5 bases). Germline-derived CDR1 and CDR2 are MNHNS and SASEGT. The CDR3 contains 16 residues. V was shortened by 6 bases and J by 4 bases, with 16 bases between the two germline ends. As DNA, the CDR3 is TGTGCCAGCAGCTTCGTTGGGGAGTCAGGGGCCAACGTCCTGACTTTC. Protein product: CASSFVGESGANVLTF.

This clonotype was detected many times. J is TRBJ2-1 and V is TRBV5-1, with D uncertain. V lost 3 bases, J lost 6 bases, and 4 bases lay in between. Germline-derived CDR1 and CDR2 are SGHRS and YFSETQ. The CDR3 extends over 11 amino acids. The CDR3 reads CASSWTNEQFF. CDR3 bases: TGCGCCAGCAGCTGGACCAATGAGCAGTTCTTC.

Ten or more counts support this clonotype. The chain has TRBV5-1 and TRBJ2-3, with TRBD2 matching 14 bases. This CDR3 region has 16 residues. Germline CDR1 is SGHRS and CDR2 is YFSETQ. J lost 5 bases, V lost 6 bases, and 8 bases had no gene match. The CDR3 sequence: CASTAGLAGVGDTQYF. CDR3 bases: TGCGCCAGCACCGCGGGACTAGCGGGAGTAGGAGATACGCAGTATTTT.

This clonotype was counted ten times or more. The rearrangement uses TRBV28 and TRBJ2-5; 9 bases match TRBD2. In germline, CDR1 is MDHEN, CDR2 SYDVKM. V lost 3 bases and J lost 2; bases outside the gene matches: 4. The CDR3 length is 15 residues. The CDR3 DNA reads as TGTGCCAGCAGTTTGAGTCTAGCGGGACAAGAGACCCAGTACTTC. Translation: CASSLSLAGQETQYF. The full variable domain, rest sourced from reference TRBV28 and TRBJ2-5, is DVKVTQSSRYLVKRTGEKVFLECVQDMDHENMFWYRQDPGLGLRLIYFSYDVKMKEKGDIPEGYSVSREKKERFSLILESASTNQTSMYLCASSLSLAGQETQYFGPGTRLLVL.

The table lists this clonotype with many counts. The chain couples TRBV12-3 or TRBV12-4 to TRBJ2-1; TRBD1 aligns across 10 bases. The junction had 7 bases not matched to a gene; V was cut back by 6 bases and J by 8 bases. The CDR3 has 14 amino acids. The CDR3 region is CASSPRDRGYEQFF. The CDR3 DNA sequence: TGTGCCAGCAGCCCCCGGGACAGGGGATATGAGCAGTTCTTC.

Regarding this clonotype: This could be a read error, since a much larger clone is one nucleotide away. The chain recombines TRBV5-1 with TRBJ1-2; TRBD1 aligns across 9 bases. Looked up from germline, CDR1 is SGHRS and CDR2 is YFSETQ. The CDR3 runs to 15 residues. The CDR3 region has the DNA TGCGCCAGCGGCTTGGACGGGGACAGGGCCAATGGCTACACCTTC. Its translation: CASGLDGDRANGYTF.

The CDR3 nucleotides read TGTGCCAGCAGCTTCGGACAGGTCTCCTACGAGCAGTACTTC. Its protein product is CASSFGQVSYEQYF. The rearrangement links TRBV7-2 to TRBJ2-7, with 7 positions matching TRBD1. Per germline, CDR1 SGHTA and CDR2 FQGNSA. V dropped 3 bases and J dropped 0; count of bases not matched to a gene: 2. The CDR3 extends over 14 amino acids.

Many counts were recorded for this clonotype. The gene calls are TRBV5-1 and TRBJ2-5; possibly TRBD1 for D (6 bases). This CDR3 region has 17 residues. Germline V CDR1 and CDR2: SGHRS, YFSETQ. The germline V and J ends were trimmed by 1 base and 5 bases, with 21 bases remaining between them. This chain's CDR3 is CASSLRSGAPRRETQYF. The DNA of the CDR3 is TGCGCCAGCAGCTTGAGGTCAGGGGCTCCTAGGCGGGAGACCCAGTACTTC.

The DNA for the CDR3 is TGTGTTTCCCGTGCCGGGAACTACGAGCAGTACTTC. This sequence encodes CVSRAGNYEQYF. The J gene is TRBJ2-7, the V gene TRBV28, with D possibly matching TRBD2 (5 bases). Per germline, CDR1 MDHEN and CDR2 SYDVKM. The CDR3 loop spans 12 amino acids.

There are many counts of this clonotype. The chain has TRBV5-1 and TRBJ1-4, with D maybe TRBD1 (5 bases). CDR1 is SGHRS and CDR2 is YFSETQ in the germline V gene. The length of the CDR3 is 15 residues. V lost 3 bases to trimming and J lost 4 bases, with 13 bases between them. Here the CDR3 reads CASSWGRSNNEKLFF. CDR3 DNA sequence: TGCGCCAGCAGCTGGGGACGGAGTAATAATGAAAAACTGTTTTTT.

J is TRBJ1-1 and V is TRBV29-1, with 7 bases identical to TRBD1. Germline trimming cut 5 bases from V and 6 bases from J; bases unmatched to any gene: 3. This CDR3 has 11 amino acids. Germline assignment: CDR1 SQVTM and CDR2 ANQGSEA. The CDR3: CSVRQGSEAFF. For the CDR3, the DNA is TGCAGCGTTCGACAGGGCTCTGAAGCTTTCTTT.

This clonotype showed up many times. V is TRBV27 and J is TRBJ2-7; 8 bases map to TRBD2. Trimming at V came to 9 bases and at J to 4 bases, leaving 11 bases not matched to a gene. The CDR3 contains 14 residues. Germline lookup yields CDR1 MNHEY and CDR2 SMNVEV (reference sequence). For the CDR3, the DNA is TGTGCCAGTTCGAGAGCGGGAGCATGGTACGAGCAGTACTTC. Its translation: CASSRAGAWYEQYF.

The rearrangement joins TRBV28 to TRBJ2-7; D not certain. Trimming shortened V by 5 bases and J by 2 bases, and 13 bases separated the two germline ends. The CDR3 covers 14 residues. Germline V gives CDR1 MDHEN, CDR2 SYDVKM. The CDR3: CASSIGPRTYEQYF. CDR3 nucleotide sequence: TGTGCCAGCAGTATAGGACCGCGAACCTACGAGCAGTACTTC.

This clonotype was seen many times. The chain uses TRBV15 and TRBJ2-3; tentative D call: TRBD2 (6 bases). The CDR3 is made up of 16 amino acids. V lost 2 bases and J 4 bases, leaving 16 bases between the germline ends. The germline V gene encodes CDR1 LNHNV and CDR2 YYDKDF (reference sequence). The CDR3 protein is CATSRIGTLAPDTQYF. DNA for the CDR3: TGTGCCACCAGCAGAATTGGGACTCTTGCACCAGATACGCAGTATTTT.

The chain couples TRBV11-2 to TRBJ1-5; a weak D match, TRBD1 (6 bases). Germline V gene sequence: CDR1 SGHAT, CDR2 FQNNGV. This CDR3 comprises 15 residues. V gave up 1 base and J gave up 4 bases, with 11 bases separating them. The CDR3 loop is CASSLGGHINQPQHF. The CDR3, as DNA: TGTGCCAGCAGCTTAGGGGGGCATATTAATCAGCCCCAGCATTTT.

The chain joins TRBV6-5 to TRBJ1-6; D gene ambiguous. The CDR3 is made up of 17 amino acids. Germline V gene sequence: CDR1 MNHEY, CDR2 SVGAGI. V was trimmed by 2 bases and J by 0 bases, leaving 11 bases between them. The CDR3: CASSYGLETSYNSPLHF. Here the CDR3 DNA reads TGTGCCAGCAGTTACGGGTTGGAGACCTCCTATAATTCACCCCTCCACTTT.

This sequence joins TRBV13 and TRBJ2-7; D not resolved. CDR1 is PRHDT, CDR2 FYEKMQ, per germline (reference sequence). The CDR3 length is 13 residues. V lost 3 bases, J lost 2 bases, and 8 bases lay in between. CDR3 in amino acids: CASSFGLAYEQYF. DNA of the CDR3: TGTGCCAGCAGCTTTGGCCTCGCCTACGAGCAGTACTTC.

This clonotype has ten or more counts. The genes are TRBV5-1 and TRBJ2-2; weak D call: TRBD2 (5 bases). V was shortened by 6 bases and J by 7 bases, with 13 bases between the two germline ends. This CDR3 comprises 13 residues. Per the germline V gene, CDR1 is SGHRS and CDR2 is YFSETQ. The CDR3 spells CASKPAVDGELFF. The CDR3 DNA follows: TGCGCCAGCAAACCAGCGGTGGACGGGGAGCTGTTTTTT.

At least ten counts were recorded for this clonotype. The chain is built from TRBV5-1 and TRBJ2-5; weak D call: TRBD1 (5 bases). CDR1 and CDR2 from the germline V gene are SGHRS and YFSETQ. CDR3 length equals 14 residues. V dropped 4 bases and J dropped 2 bases, with 12 bases sitting between them. The CDR3 sequence is CASSTDSFQETQYF. The CDR3 DNA reads TGCGCCAGCAGCACCGACAGCTTTCAAGAGACCCAGTACTTC.

The chain joins TRBV29-1 to TRBJ1-5, with D tentatively TRBD1 (5 bases). The CDR3 runs 14 residues. Looked up from germline, CDR1 is SQVTM and CDR2 is ANQGSEA. Trimming took off 7 bases at V and 4 bases at J, with 17 bases between the two ends. The CDR3 DNA reads TGCAGCGCAACGTATGGGGCAGGGAATCAGCCCCAGCATTTT. Translated: CSATYGAGNQPQHF.

A few counts support this clonotype. V is TRBV25-1 and J is TRBJ2-7, with 8 bases lining up with TRBD2. Germline loops: CDR1 MGHDK, CDR2 SYGVNS. This CDR3 is 14 amino acids long. V lost 2 bases and J lost 3; bases outside the gene matches: 3. CDR3 protein: CASSETSGFYEQYF. CDR3 in DNA: TGTGCCAGCAGTGAAACTAGCGGATTCTACGAGCAGTACTTC.